This record concerns one T cell receptor (beta chain) sequence. The data derive from a study of blood T cell repertoires in COVID-19. Study-wide context: The United States, Italy and Spain were the sources of the acute and convalescent COVID-19 samples.

Germline values: CDR1 KGHSH, CDR2 LQKENI. The germline V and J ends were trimmed by 4 bases and 4 bases, with 13 bases remaining between them. The CDR3 contains 15 residues. Sequencing used immunoSEQ multiplex PCR; TCRdb keeps in-frame clones, though not all of them. The table shows hundreds of thousands of clones, with more than 70% occurring only once. Participants spanned ages about 18 to 100 years and resided in over 20 US areas. Sequenced material: PBMCs or T cells enriched from blood (not recorded which). This sequence originates from a woman aged 40 to 50 with acute COVID-19. The rearrangement links TRBV18 to TRBJ2-2, with D possibly matching TRBD1 (6 bases). The CDR3 reads CASSRGPSPTGELFF. CDR3 sequence (DNA): TGTGCCAGCTCACGGGGGCCTTCCCCCACCGGGGAGCTGTTTTTT.